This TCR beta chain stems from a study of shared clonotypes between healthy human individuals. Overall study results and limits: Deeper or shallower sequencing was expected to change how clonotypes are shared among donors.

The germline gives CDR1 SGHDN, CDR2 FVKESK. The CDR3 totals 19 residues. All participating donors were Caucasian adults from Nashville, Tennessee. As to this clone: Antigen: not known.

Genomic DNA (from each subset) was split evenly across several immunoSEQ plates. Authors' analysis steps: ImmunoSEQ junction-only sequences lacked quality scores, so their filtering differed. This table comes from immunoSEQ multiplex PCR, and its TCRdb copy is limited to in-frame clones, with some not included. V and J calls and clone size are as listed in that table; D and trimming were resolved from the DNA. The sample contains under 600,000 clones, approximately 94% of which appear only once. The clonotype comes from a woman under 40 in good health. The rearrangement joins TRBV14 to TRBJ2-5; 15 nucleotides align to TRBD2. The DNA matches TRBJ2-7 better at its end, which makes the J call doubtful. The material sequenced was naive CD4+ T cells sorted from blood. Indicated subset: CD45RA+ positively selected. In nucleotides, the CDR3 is TGTGCCAGCAGCCAAGTCGGACTAGCGGGAGGGCCCGCCCCCTACGAGCAGTACTTC. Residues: CASSQVGLAGGPAPYEQYF.